The clone carrying this TCR beta chain was found a few times. As yet, its antigen is unknown. The donors were in the roughly 130-subject validation cohort, distinct from the approximately 700-subject first cohort. V trimming: 3 bases; J trimming: 4 bases; junction bases outside the gene matches: 2. CDR3 size: 13 residues. Looked up from germline, CDR1 is KGHSH and CDR2 is LQKENI. This sample was taken from a study of cytomegalovirus exposure and HLA in healthy donors. Study results and caveats: The classifier was said to identify cytomegalovirus status with high specificity and sensitivity. First-cohort TCR clusters tended to co-occur in the roughly 120 validation repertoires, a later analysis found. Across donors, most TCRs were seen rarely, yet some public ones were widespread.

Profiling relied on immunoSEQ multiplex PCR, and the TCRdb table lists in-frame clones only, not all of them. Of 170,000 or so clones in the sample, 84% are singletons; the top ten hold about 3%. The receptor's source is a woman aged 18 to 35 in good health and CMV-seropositive. The rearrangement joins TRBV18 to TRBJ1-2, with TRBD1 matching over 7 bases. Material: PBMCs. DNA of the CDR3: TGTGCCAGCTCACCCGACAGGGCCTATGGCTACACCTTC. Translating it yields CASSPDRAYGYTF.